A selection of T cell receptor beta chains follows, all from one sample in a study of cytomegalovirus exposure and HLA in healthy donors. Generated by immunoSEQ multiplex PCR, the TCRdb table keeps only in-frame clones and is missing some. The sample records about 120,000 clones, 75% being singletons. The sequenced sample consisted of PBMCs. The receptors come from a woman aged 40 to 55 in good health and CMV-seropositive. Each CDR3 is given with its conserved first and last residue. The D gene is left open where the match is weak. Where a row states a size, it is once, few, many or the class of an expanded clone; other rows omit it.

V gene	D gene	clone size	J gene	CDR3 protein	CDR3 DNA
TRBV28	-	few	TRBJ1-3	CASSLYAGLRYF	TGTGCCAGCAGTTTATATGCAGGCCTAAGATATTTT
TRBV23-1	TRBD1	-	TRBJ1-5	CASSPQNPDRGRFQPQHF	TGCGCCAGCAGTCCTCAAAACCCGGACAGGGGGCGCTTTCAGCCCCAGCATTTT
TRBV7-2	TRBD1	few	TRBJ1-6	CASSPWTGGDSPLHF	TGTGCCAGCAGCCCGTGGACAGGGGGGGATTCACCCCTCCACTTT
TRBV6-5	TRBD2	-	TRBJ2-3	CASTVAGSYSDTQYF	TGTGCCAGCACCGTAGCGGGGTCATATTCAGATACGCAGTATTTT
TRBV7-8	-	-	TRBJ2-5	CASSFRIAGHQETQYF	TGTGCTAGCAGCTTCAGAATCGCGGGTCACCAAGAGACCCAGTACTTC
TRBV27	TRBD1	-	TRBJ1-5	CASSAGQAFNQPQHF	TGTGCCAGCAGTGCCGGACAGGCCTTCAATCAGCCCCAGCATTTT
TRBV19	-	once	TRBJ1-2	CASINWGVGGYTF	TGTGCCAGTATCAATTGGGGGGTAGGAGGCTACACCTTC
TRBV6-5	-	few	TRBJ1-3	CASRPAGPGNTIYF	TGTGCCAGCAGGCCCGCAGGGCCTGGAAACACCATATATTTT
TRBV9	TRBD1	-	TRBJ2-1	CASSVDEGIAGGGREQFF	TGTGCCAGCAGCGTAGACGAGGGGATAGCAGGGGGCGGAAGGGAGCAGTTCTTC
TRBV2	-	-	TRBJ2-3	CASSEPGLSTDTQYF	TGTGCCAGCAGTGAACCAGGGCTCAGCACAGATACGCAGTATTTT
TRBV7-2	TRBD1	-	TRBJ2-7	CASSLGQGIPNEQYF	TGTGCCAGCAGCTTGGGACAGGGGATACCTAACGAGCAGTACTTC
TRBV7-2	TRBD1	once	TRBJ1-1	CASSYRGNTEAFF	TGTGCCAGCAGCTACAGGGGAAACACTGAAGCTTTCTTT
TRBV7-9	-	-	TRBJ2-1	CASRQSGASYNEQFF	TGTGCCAGCAGACAGAGCGGAGCATCCTACAATGAGCAGTTCTTC